The sample holds a few counts of the clone carrying this T cell receptor beta chain. TCRdb re-called the 5' RACE reads through MiXCR, storing one row per CDR3 protein. The sample yields tens of thousands of distinct CDR3 sequences, approximately 17% seen once. This receptor was obtained from a female donor with breast cancer. Sample: naive CD4+ T cells sorted from blood. Regarding subset: naive CD4+ T cells, CD4+CD45RA+CD25-.

In DNA, the CDR3 is TGTGCCAGCAGTTTGGGCCTATCCACAGGGGGCGAGGAGACCCAGTACTTC. Protein product: CASSLGLSTGGEETQYF. The chain uses TRBV28 and TRBJ2-5; TRBD1 matches 9 bases. The CDR3 extends over 17 amino acids. CDR1 is MDHEN, CDR2 SYDVKM, per germline. The V gene end was trimmed by 3 bases and the J gene end by 5 bases; junction bases not matched to a gene: 13.